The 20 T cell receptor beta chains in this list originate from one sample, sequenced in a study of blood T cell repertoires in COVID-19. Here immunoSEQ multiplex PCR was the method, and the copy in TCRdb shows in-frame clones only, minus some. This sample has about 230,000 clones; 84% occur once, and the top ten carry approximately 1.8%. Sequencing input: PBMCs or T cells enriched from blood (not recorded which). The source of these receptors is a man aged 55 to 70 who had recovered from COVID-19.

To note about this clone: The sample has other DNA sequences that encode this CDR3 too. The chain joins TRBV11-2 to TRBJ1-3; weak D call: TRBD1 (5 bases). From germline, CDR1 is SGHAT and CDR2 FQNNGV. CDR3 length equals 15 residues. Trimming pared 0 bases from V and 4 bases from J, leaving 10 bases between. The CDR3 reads CASSLEGASGNTIYF. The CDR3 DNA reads TGTGCCAGCAGCTTAGAAGGGGCCTCGGGAAACACCATATATTTT.

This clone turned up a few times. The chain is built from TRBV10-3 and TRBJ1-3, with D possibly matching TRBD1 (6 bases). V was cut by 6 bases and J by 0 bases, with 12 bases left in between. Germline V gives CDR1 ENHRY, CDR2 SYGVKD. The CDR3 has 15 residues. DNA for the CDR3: TGTGCCATCAGCCCCACAGGGCCCTCTGGAAACACCATATATTTT. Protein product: CAISPTGPSGNTIYF.

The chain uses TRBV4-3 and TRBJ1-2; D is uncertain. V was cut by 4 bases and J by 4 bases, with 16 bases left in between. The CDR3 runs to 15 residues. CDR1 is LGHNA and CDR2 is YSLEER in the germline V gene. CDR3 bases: TGCGCCAGCAGCCCAAATCCGACCGGGAGCTATGGCTACACCTTC. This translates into CASSPNPTGSYGYTF.

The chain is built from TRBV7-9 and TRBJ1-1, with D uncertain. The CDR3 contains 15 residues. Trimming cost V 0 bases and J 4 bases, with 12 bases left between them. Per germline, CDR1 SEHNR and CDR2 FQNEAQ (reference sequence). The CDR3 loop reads CASSLALTSRTEAFF. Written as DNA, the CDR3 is TGTGCCAGCAGCTTAGCTTTAACCTCGCGCACTGAAGCTTTCTTT.

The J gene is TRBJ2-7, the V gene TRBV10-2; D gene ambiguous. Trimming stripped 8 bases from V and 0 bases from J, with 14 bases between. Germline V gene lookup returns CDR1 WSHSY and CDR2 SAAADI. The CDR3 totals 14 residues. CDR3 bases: TGCGCCAGCCATGATGGCAGTTACTCCTACGAGCAGTACTTC. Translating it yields CASHDGSYSYEQYF.

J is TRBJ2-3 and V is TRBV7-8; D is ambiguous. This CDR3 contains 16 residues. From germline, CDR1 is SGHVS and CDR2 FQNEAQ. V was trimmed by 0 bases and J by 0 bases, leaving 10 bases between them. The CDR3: CASSLAVAVSTDTQYF. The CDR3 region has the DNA TGTGCCAGCAGCTTAGCGGTGGCGGTAAGCACAGATACGCAGTATTTT.

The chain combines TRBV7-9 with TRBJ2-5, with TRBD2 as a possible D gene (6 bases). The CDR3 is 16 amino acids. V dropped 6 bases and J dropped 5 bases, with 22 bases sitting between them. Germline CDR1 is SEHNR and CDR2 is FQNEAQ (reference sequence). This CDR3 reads CASSYAQGGVGETQYF. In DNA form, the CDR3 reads TGTGCCAGCAGTTATGCCCAAGGAGGGGTCGGGGAGACCCAGTACTTC.

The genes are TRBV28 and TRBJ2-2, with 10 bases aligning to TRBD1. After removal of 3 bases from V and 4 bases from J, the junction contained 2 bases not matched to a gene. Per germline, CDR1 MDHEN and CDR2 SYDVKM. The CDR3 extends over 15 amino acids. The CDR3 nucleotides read TGTGCCAGCAGTTTTGGGACAGGGGCCACCGGGGAGCTGTTTTTT. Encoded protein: CASSFGTGATGELFF.

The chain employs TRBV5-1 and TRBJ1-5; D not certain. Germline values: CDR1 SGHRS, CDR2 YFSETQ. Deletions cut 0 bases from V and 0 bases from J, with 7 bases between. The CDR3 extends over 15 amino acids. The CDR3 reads CASSLGENSNQPQHF. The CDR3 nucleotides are TGCGCCAGCAGCTTGGGGGAGAATAGCAATCAGCCCCAGCATTTT.

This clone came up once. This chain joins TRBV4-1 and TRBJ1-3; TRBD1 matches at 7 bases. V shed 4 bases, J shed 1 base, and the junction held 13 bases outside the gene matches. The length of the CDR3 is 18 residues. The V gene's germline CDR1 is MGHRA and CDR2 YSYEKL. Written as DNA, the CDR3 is TGCGCCAGCAGCCTGACTCGAGGACAGGACATTTCTGGAAACACCATATATTTT. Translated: CASSLTRGQDISGNTIYF.

CDR3 DNA: TGTGCCAGCAGCCCCCGGGTCGGGGAGCAGTACTTC. This encodes CASSPRVGEQYF. The chain carries TRBV11-3 and TRBJ2-7; D ambiguous. The germline CDR1 and CDR2 sequences are SGHNT and YENEEA. The germline V and J ends were trimmed by 5 bases and 7 bases, with 12 bases remaining between them. The CDR3 contains 12 residues.

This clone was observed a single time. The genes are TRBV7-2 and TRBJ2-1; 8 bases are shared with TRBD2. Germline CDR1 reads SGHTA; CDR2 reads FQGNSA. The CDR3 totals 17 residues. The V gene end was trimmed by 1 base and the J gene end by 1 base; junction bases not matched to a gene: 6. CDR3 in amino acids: CASSLGSGALSYNEQFF. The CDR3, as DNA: TGTGCCAGCAGCTTAGGTAGCGGGGCACTATCCTACAATGAGCAGTTCTTC.

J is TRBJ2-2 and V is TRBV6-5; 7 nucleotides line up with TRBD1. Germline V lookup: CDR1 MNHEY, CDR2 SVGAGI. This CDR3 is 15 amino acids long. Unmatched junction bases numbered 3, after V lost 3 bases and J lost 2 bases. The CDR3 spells CASSYSGGNTGELFF. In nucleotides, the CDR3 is TGTGCCAGCAGTTATTCAGGGGGAAACACCGGGGAGCTGTTTTTT.

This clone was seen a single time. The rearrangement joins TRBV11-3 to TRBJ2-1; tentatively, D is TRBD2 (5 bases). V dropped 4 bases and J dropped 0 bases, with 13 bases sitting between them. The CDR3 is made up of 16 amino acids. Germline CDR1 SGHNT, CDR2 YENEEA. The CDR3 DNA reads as TGTGCCAGCAGCTACGGTCAGAGCGGCTCCTACAATGAGCAGTTCTTC. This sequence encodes CASSYGQSGSYNEQFF. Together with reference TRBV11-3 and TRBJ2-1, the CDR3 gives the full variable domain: EAGVVQSPRYKIIEKKQPVAFWCNPISGHNTLYWYLQNLGQGPELLIRYENEEAVDDSQLPKDRFSAERLKGVDSTLKIQPAELGDSAVYLCASSYGQSGSYNEQFFGPGTRLTVL.

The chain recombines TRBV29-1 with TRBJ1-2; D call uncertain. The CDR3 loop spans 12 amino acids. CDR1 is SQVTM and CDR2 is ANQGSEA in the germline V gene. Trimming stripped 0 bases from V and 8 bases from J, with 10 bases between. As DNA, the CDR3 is TGCAGCGTTGAAGAGGTCGGAGAGGGCTACACCTTC. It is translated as CSVEEVGEGYTF. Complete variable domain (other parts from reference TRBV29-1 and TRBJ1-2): SAVISQKPSRDICQRGTSLTIQCQVDSQVTMMFWYRQQPGQSLTLIATANQGSEATYESGFVIDKFPISRPNLTFSTLTVSNMSPEDSSIYLCSVEEVGEGYTFGSGTRLTVV.

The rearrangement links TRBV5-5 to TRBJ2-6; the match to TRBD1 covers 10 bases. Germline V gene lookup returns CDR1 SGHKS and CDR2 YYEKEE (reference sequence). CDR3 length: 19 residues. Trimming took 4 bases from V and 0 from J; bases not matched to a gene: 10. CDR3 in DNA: TGTGCCAGCAGCCACACCCCCGGGACAGGGGTCTCTGGGGCCAACGTCCTGACTTTC. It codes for CASSHTPGTGVSGANVLTF.

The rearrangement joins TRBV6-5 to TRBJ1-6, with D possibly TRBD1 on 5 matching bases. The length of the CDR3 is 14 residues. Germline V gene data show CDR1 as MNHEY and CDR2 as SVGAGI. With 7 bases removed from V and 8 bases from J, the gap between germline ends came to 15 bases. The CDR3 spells CASMGTPLDSPLHF. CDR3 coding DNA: TGTGCCAGCATGGGGACTCCGCTAGATTCACCCCTCCACTTT.

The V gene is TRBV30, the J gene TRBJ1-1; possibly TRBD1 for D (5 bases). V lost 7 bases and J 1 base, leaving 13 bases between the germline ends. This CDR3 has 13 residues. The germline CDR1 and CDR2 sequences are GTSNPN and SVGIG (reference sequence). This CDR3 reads CASRGVQNTEAFF. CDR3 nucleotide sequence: TGTGCCTCCCGGGGGGTCCAGAACACTGAAGCTTTCTTT. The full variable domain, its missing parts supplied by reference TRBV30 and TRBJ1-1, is SQTIHQWPATLVQPVGSPLSLECTVEGTSNPNLYWYRQAAGRGLQLLFYSVGIGQISSEVPQNLSASRPQDRQFILSSKKLLLSDSGFYLCASRGVQNTEAFFGQGTRLTVV.

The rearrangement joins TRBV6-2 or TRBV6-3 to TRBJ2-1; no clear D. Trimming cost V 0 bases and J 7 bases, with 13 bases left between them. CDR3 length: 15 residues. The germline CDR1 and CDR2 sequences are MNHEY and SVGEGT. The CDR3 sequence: CASSYSNPPRNEQFF. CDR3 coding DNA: TGTGCCAGCAGTTACTCGAACCCACCCAGAAATGAGCAGTTCTTC.

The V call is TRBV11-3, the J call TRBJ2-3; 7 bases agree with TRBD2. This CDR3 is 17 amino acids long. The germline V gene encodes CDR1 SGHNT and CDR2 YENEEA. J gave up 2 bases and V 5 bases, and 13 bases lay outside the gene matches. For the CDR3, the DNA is TGTGCCAGCAGCCCGGTCGGGGGGACTCCACTCACAGATACGCAGTATTTT. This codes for CASSPVGGTPLTDTQYF.